A selection of T cell receptor beta chains follows, all from one sample in a study of T cell responses to AZD1222 COVID-19 vaccine. TCRdb's copy holds only in-frame clones and misses some; the assay was immunoSEQ multiplex PCR. Of roughly 130,000 clones listed, about nine tenths are singletons. This material consisted of peripheral blood, taken on day 0 of MenACWY control vaccination. The source is an adult in good health. The CDR3 runs from the conserved cysteine through the conserved F or W. The D gene is left open where the match is weak. Part of the rows lack a size; the others show once, few, many or a class for expanded clones.

TGTGCCAGCAGCTCCAGGGGGAGCGGGAGGGGGAATGAGCAGTTCTTC	CASSSRGSGRGNEQFF	TRBJ2-1	TRBD2	TRBV5-4	few
TGTGCCAGCAGCCAAGCATTAACGTACCAAGCAGATACGCAGTATTTT	CASSQALTYQADTQYF	TRBJ2-3	.	TRBV4-2	.
TGTGCCAGCACTGGACAGCCAAATAGCAATCAGCCCCAGCATTTT	CASTGQPNSNQPQHF	TRBJ1-5	.	TRBV6-5	.
TGTGCCAGCAGTTCGGGGCCAGTGCGCGAGCAGTACTTC	CASSSGPVREQYF	TRBJ2-7	.	TRBV12-3/TRBV12-4	once
TGTGCCATTGTCGTCAAGTCAATAATCTATGGCTACACCTTC	CAIVVKSIIYGYTF	TRBJ1-2	.	TRBV30	.
TGTGCCAGCAGTAGGAGGGACAGGGAGAACACTGAAGCTTTCTTT	CASSRRDRENTEAFF	TRBJ1-1	TRBD1	TRBV27	.
TGTGCCAGCAGTTACTCCTCGCCAACCCAAGAGACCCAGTACTTC	CASSYSSPTQETQYF	TRBJ2-5	.	TRBV6-5	.
TGTGCTAGCAGCTTAGCGCCCGGGGCGGGAAACACCATATATTTT	CASSLAPGAGNTIYF	TRBJ1-3	.	TRBV7-7	.
TGCGCCAGCTTCCCTAGCGGCAGTCAAGAGACCCAGTACTTC	CASFPSGSQETQYF	TRBJ2-5	TRBD2	TRBV5-1	.
TGTGCCCCTGGGGGATTGTTGGGAGCCAATAAAGAGACCCAGTACTTC	CAPGGLLGANKETQYF	TRBJ2-5	.	TRBV7-9	.
TGTGCCAGCAGTTGGTTTTCGGGGGGCGCGAGGACCACTGAAGCTTTCTTT	CASSWFSGGARTTEAFF	TRBJ1-1	.	TRBV2	.
TGTGCCACCAGGGAGGGAGGGGGCTGGGCGACTGAAGCTTTCTTT	CATREGGGWATEAFF	TRBJ1-1	TRBD1	TRBV24-1	.
TGTGCCAGCAGATCCACCGGGACACCTCGCGGGGATACGCAGTATTTT	CASRSTGTPRGDTQYF	TRBJ2-3	.	TRBV28	.
TGTGCCAGTAGTGCCCCCCCAGGGAGTGTTACCGGGGAGCTGTTTTTT	CASSAPPGSVTGELFF	TRBJ2-2	.	TRBV19	.